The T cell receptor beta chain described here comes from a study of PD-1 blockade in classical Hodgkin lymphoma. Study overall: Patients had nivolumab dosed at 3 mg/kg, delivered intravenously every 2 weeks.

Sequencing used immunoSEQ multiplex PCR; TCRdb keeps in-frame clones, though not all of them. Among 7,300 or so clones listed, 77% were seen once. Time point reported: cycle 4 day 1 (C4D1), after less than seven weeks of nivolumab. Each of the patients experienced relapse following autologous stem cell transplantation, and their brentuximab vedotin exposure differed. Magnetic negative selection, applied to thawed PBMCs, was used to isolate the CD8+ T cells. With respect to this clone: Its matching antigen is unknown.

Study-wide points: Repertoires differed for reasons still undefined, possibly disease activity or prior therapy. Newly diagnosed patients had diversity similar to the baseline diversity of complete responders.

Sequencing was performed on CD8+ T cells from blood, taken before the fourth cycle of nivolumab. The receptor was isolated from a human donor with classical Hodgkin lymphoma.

CDR3 sequence: CASGSGRGRVGTDTQYF. CDR3 DNA sequence: TGTGCTAGTGGTTCCGGGAGGGGCAGGGTGGGGACAGATACGCAGTATTTT. This chain uses TRBV12-5 with TRBJ2-3, with 8 positions matching TRBD2. The germline gives CDR1 LGHNT, CDR2 FRNRAP. The CDR3 runs to 17 residues. With 4 bases clipped from V and 3 bases from J, the junction kept 12 bases outside the gene matches.